These T cell receptor beta chains were read from a single sample in a study of technical replicates of blood from a few donors. Assay: immunoSEQ multiplex PCR; the TCRdb copy retains only in-frame clones and omits some. The profile covers over 50,000 clones, with more than 75% appearing a single time and roughly 4.8% taken by the ten largest. The sequenced sample consisted of PBMCs. These receptor sequences come from a human donor in good health. Some clones in this sample may be carry-over from other donors' samples. Each CDR3 is given with its conserved first and last residue. The D gene is left open where the match is weak. Some rows mark clone size as missing; the rest say once, few, many or name a class of expanded clone.

j_call d_call v_call clone_size cdr3_aa cdr3_nt
TRBJ1-6 NA TRBV11-2 NA CATKAGRGLRTLHF TGTGCCACCAAAGCAGGGAGGGGCCTGAGGACCCTCCACTTT
TRBJ2-7 NA TRBV19 NA CASSVSGARQYF TGTGCCAGTAGTGTCTCAGGGGCGAGGCAGTACTTC
TRBJ1-1 NA TRBV7-6 NA CASSLSVNTEAFF TGTGCCAGCAGCTTATCGGTGAACACTGAAGCTTTCTTT
TRBJ1-5 NA TRBV7-8 once CASSSSQATVSNQPQHF TGTGCCAGCAGCTCCTCCCAAGCGACAGTTAGCAATCAGCCCCAGCATTTT
TRBJ1-1 TRBD1 TRBV2 NA CASREDRANTEAFF TGTGCCAGCAGAGAGGACAGGGCGAACACTGAAGCTTTCTTT
TRBJ2-2 NA TRBV9 NA CASSVAANTGELFF TGTGCCAGCAGCGTAGCTGCGAACACCGGGGAGCTGTTTTTT
TRBJ2-7 NA TRBV5-1 NA CASSSPGQLEQYF TGCGCCAGCAGCTCGCCAGGACAGCTCGAGCAGTACTTC
TRBJ2-7 TRBD2 TRBV5-1 NA CASSAQPSGGSPYEQYF TGCGCCAGCAGTGCCCAACCTAGCGGGGGCAGCCCCTACGAGCAGTACTTC
TRBJ1-1 NA TRBV7-3 NA CASSLLAGSNEAFF TGTGCCAGCAGCTTGTTGGCGGGTTCGAATGAAGCTTTCTTT
TRBJ1-2 TRBD1 TRBV27 NA CASSSAGTGVHGYTF TGTGCCAGCAGTTCAGCCGGGACAGGTGTCCACGGCTACACCTTC
TRBJ2-5 NA TRBV5-1 NA CASSSNSGGPKETQYF TGCGCCAGCAGCTCAAACTCGGGGGGCCCTAAAGAGACCCAGTACTTC
TRBJ2-1 TRBD2 TRBV5-1 once CASSLLASGGFNEQFF TGCGCCAGCAGCTTGTTGGCTAGCGGGGGGTTCAATGAGCAGTTCTTC
TRBJ2-5 NA TRBV9 NA CASSAAETQYF TGTGCCAGCAGCGCAGCGGAGACCCAGTACTTC
TRBJ1-4 TRBD1 TRBV4-3 NA CASSQDNRGGATNEKLFF TGCGCCAGCAGCCAAGATAACAGGGGGGGGGCCACTAATGAAAAACTGTTTTTT
TRBJ2-7 NA TRBV5-4 NA CASSSPQDPSYEQYF TGTGCCAGCAGCTCTCCACAGGACCCCTCCTACGAGCAGTACTTC
TRBJ2-5 TRBD2 TRBV7-8 NA CASSLLRGRETQYF TGTGCCAGCAGCTTATTGCGGGGGAGAGAGACCCAGTACTTC
TRBJ1-2 NA TRBV5-1 NA CASSLDSFNYGYTF TGCGCCAGCAGCCTAGACAGTTTTAACTATGGCTACACCTTC
TRBJ1-2 TRBD1 TRBV5-6 NA CASIHILDRAKKVGYGYTF TGTGCCAGCATCCATATTCTAGACAGGGCGAAAAAAGTGGGCTATGGCTACACCTTC
TRBJ2-1 TRBD2 TRBV11-2 few CASSRLGAGGYNEQFF TGTGCCAGCAGCCGCCTGGGGGCGGGAGGGTACAATGAGCAGTTCTTC
TRBJ1-2 NA TRBV15 NA CATSSWTDETKHGYTF TGTGCCACCAGCAGTTGGACTGACGAAACAAAACATGGCTACACCTTC
TRBJ2-1 TRBD1 TRBV7-2 NA CASSLNRGDEQFF TGTGCCAGCAGCTTGAACAGGGGGGATGAGCAGTTCTTC
TRBJ2-7 TRBD2 TRBV5-4 NA CASSLKSAGVSREQYF TGTGCCAGCAGCTTGAAGTCAGCGGGAGTAAGTCGCGAGCAGTACTTC
TRBJ2-1 NA TRBV2 NA CASSWGVASNEQFF TGTGCCAGCAGTTGGGGAGTAGCATCGAATGAGCAGTTCTTC
TRBJ1-2 TRBD1 TRBV29-1 NA CSVERGQGNYGYTF TGCAGCGTTGAAAGAGGACAGGGAAACTATGGCTACACCTTC
TRBJ2-1 NA TRBV5-1 NA CASSLAAGDYNEQFF TGCGCCAGCAGCTTGGCGGCAGGGGACTACAATGAGCAGTTCTTC
TRBJ1-2 TRBD1 TRBV19 many CASRADRDSGGYTF TGTGCCAGTAGAGCGGACAGGGATTCGGGAGGCTACACCTTC
TRBJ2-2 TRBD1 TRBV27 NA CASRRTGNTGELFF TGTGCCAGCAGGCGGACAGGGAACACCGGGGAGCTGTTTTTT
TRBJ2-7 TRBD2 TRBV4-2 NA CAASAQREFEQYF TGTGCCGCGTCGGCTCAGCGGGAGTTCGAGCAGTACTTC
TRBJ2-3 NA TRBV9 NA CASSVGGFTDTQYF TGTGCCAGCAGCGTAGGCGGATTCACAGATACGCAGTATTTT
TRBJ1-2 NA TRBV7-2 few CASSQAGLPDYGYTF TGTGCCAGCAGCCAGGCTGGCTTACCCGACTATGGCTACACCTTC
TRBJ1-5 NA TRBV6-1 once CASSESRFDGQPQHF TGTGCCAGCAGTGAAAGTCGTTTCGATGGCCAGCCCCAGCATTTT
TRBJ2-5 NA TRBV7-2 NA CASSPGVRYQETQYF TGTGCCAGCAGCCCAGGGGTCAGGTACCAAGAGACCCAGTACTTC
TRBJ2-5 NA TRBV15 NA CATSRGGGTQETQYF TGTGCCACCAGCAGAGGAGGCGGAACCCAAGAGACCCAGTACTTC
TRBJ1-1 NA TRBV5-6 NA CASSSDYGNTEAFF TGTGCCAGCAGCTCCGACTACGGGAACACTGAAGCTTTCTTT
TRBJ1-6 NA TRBV25-1 NA CANQIRGVYIGSPLHF TGTGCCAACCAAATTCGGGGAGTTTATATTGGTTCACCCCTCCACTTT
TRBJ1-6 NA TRBV2 few CASSEAVTGTWPPLHF TGTGCCAGCAGTGAAGCGGTTACCGGGACTTGGCCACCCCTCCACTTT
TRBJ2-1 NA TRBV7-8 NA CASSLGGIDEQFF TGTGCCAGCAGCTTAGGAGGGATCGATGAGCAGTTCTTC
TRBJ2-7 TRBD1 TRBV4-2 NA CASSSGTGAYEQYF TGTGCCAGCAGCTCCGGGACAGGGGCCTACGAGCAGTACTTC
TRBJ2-7 TRBD2 TRBV7-9 few CASSSGLAGVIYEQYF TGTGCCAGCAGCTCAGGACTAGCGGGAGTCATCTACGAGCAGTACTTC
TRBJ2-3 NA TRBV11-3 NA CASSPQGFTDTQYF TGTGCCAGCAGCCCCCAGGGCTTCACAGATACGCAGTATTTT
TRBJ1-4 TRBD1 TRBV5-1 NA CASSLGTGGEKLFF TGCGCCAGCAGCTTGGGGACAGGGGGTGAAAAACTGTTTTTT
TRBJ2-3 TRBD1 TRBV2 NA CATPRGTGTGEVDTQYF TGTGCCACACCCAGGGGAACCGGGACAGGGGAGGTAGATACGCAGTATTTT
TRBJ2-5 TRBD1 TRBV10-3 NA CAISPSPWGQGKVRETQYF TGTGCCATCAGTCCAAGCCCGTGGGGACAGGGGAAGGTGAGGGAGACCCAGTACTTC
TRBJ2-2 NA TRBV2 NA CASSFAEGRAGELFF TGTGCCAGCAGCTTCGCAGAGGGCCGAGCCGGGGAGCTGTTTTTT
TRBJ2-1 NA TRBV7-3 NA CASSQDGGEQFF TGTGCCAGCAGCCAAGACGGGGGAGAGCAGTTCTTC
TRBJ2-5 NA TRBV7-9 NA CASSLNRRGSPRGETQYF TGTGCCAGCAGCTTAAATCGGAGGGGAAGCCCCCGCGGAGAGACCCAGTACTTC
TRBJ2-5 TRBD1 TRBV7-2 NA CASSTGTGGPGETQYF TGTGCCAGCAGCACCGGGACAGGGGGACCTGGGGAGACCCAGTACTTC
TRBJ1-1 TRBD1 TRBV6-5 once CASSYHVPGQEEAFF TGTGCCAGCAGTTACCACGTCCCGGGACAGGAAGAAGCTTTCTTT
TRBJ2-3 NA TRBV29-1 NA CSALQNTDTQYF TGCAGCGCTTTACAAAACACAGATACGCAGTATTTT
TRBJ2-5 TRBD2 TRBV29-1 NA CSVVQTSGQKETQYF TGCAGCGTTGTCCAGACTAGCGGGCAAAAAGAGACCCAGTACTTC
TRBJ1-3 TRBD1 TRBV4-2 NA CASSQDSGQGANTIYF TGTGCCAGCAGCCAAGATTCGGGACAGGGGGCGAACACCATATATTTT
TRBJ1-5 NA TRBV2 NA CASSWEGRSNQPQHF TGTGCCAGCAGTTGGGAGGGGAGGAGCAATCAGCCCCAGCATTTT
TRBJ1-4 TRBD1 TRBV5-6 NA CASSRTGMTNEKLFF TGTGCCAGCAGCAGGACAGGGATGACTAATGAAAAACTGTTTTTT
TRBJ2-7 NA TRBV9 many CASSPRVAEDEQYF TGTGCCAGCAGCCCCCGGGTCGCCGAGGACGAGCAGTACTTC
TRBJ1-2 NA TRBV30 NA CAHTAGTGGGYTF TGTGCCCACACGGCCGGAACAGGCGGTGGCTACACCTTC
TRBJ2-5 TRBD1 TRBV11-3 NA CASSLGFGQAGETQYF TGTGCCAGCAGCTTAGGCTTCGGACAGGCTGGGGAGACCCAGTACTTC
TRBJ2-1 TRBD2 TRBV2 NA CASVTSGRDEQFF TGTGCCAGCGTCACTAGCGGGAGGGATGAGCAGTTCTTC
TRBJ1-4 NA TRBV4-3 NA CASSQDWRAGEKLFF TGCGCCAGCAGCCAAGATTGGCGGGCCGGGGAAAAACTGTTTTTT
TRBJ2-2 TRBD2 TRBV15 NA CATSSPLAGGRDTGELFF TGTGCCACCAGCAGTCCCCTAGCGGGAGGTCGGGACACCGGGGAGCTGTTTTTT
TRBJ2-5 TRBD1 TRBV5-1 NA CASSLIQTGGRGETQYF TGCGCCAGCAGCTTGATTCAGACAGGGGGGAGGGGAGAGACCCAGTACTTC